Following are 9 T cell receptor beta chains from one sample sequenced in a study of T cells in lung cancer brain metastases. The repertoire was sequenced with immunoSEQ multiplex PCR; TCRdb's copy has only in-frame clones and lacks some. In the table there are roughly 5,100 clones, roughly 84% of which are singletons. Sequencing was done on a sample of tumor tissue from a brain metastasis. The source is a man aged 50-60 years with non-small cell lung cancer that had spread to the brain.

This clone was seen just once. V gene TRBV7-2 combines with J gene TRBJ2-5; 7 positions match TRBD2. Germline values: CDR1 SGHTA, CDR2 FQGNSA. The V segment lost 4 bases and the J segment 0 bases; nucleotides outside the gene matches: 11. The CDR3 runs to 17 residues. The CDR3 coding sequence is TGTGCCAGCAGCTCCGCTCCGGGACTACTGTACCAAGAGACCCAGTACTTC. Translation: CASSSAPGLLYQETQYF.

This clone has more than one count but fewer than ten. This sequence joins TRBV7-2 and TRBJ2-1; 8 bases line up with TRBD2. The germline V gene has CDR1 SGHTA and CDR2 FQGNSA. The CDR3 is made up of 15 amino acids. J lost 0 bases, V lost 7 bases, and 5 bases had no gene match. The CDR3 coding sequence is TGTGCCAGCAAAACTAGCGGAAGCTCCTACAATGAGCAGTTCTTC. It yields the protein CASKTSGSSYNEQFF. The variable domain in full, completed from reference TRBV7-2 and TRBJ2-1, reads GAGVSQSPSNKVTEKGKDVELRCDPISGHTALYWYRQSLGQGLEFLIYFQGNSAPDKSGLPSDRFSAERTGGSVSTLTIQRTQQEDSAVYLCASKTSGSSYNEQFFGPGTRLTVL.

This sequence joins TRBV5-1 and TRBJ2-1, with 10 bases identical to TRBD2. The CDR3 is 18 amino acids. Trimming removed 3 bases from V and 12 bases from J; junction bases left unmatched: 21. The V gene's germline CDR1 is SGHRS and CDR2 YFSETQ. The CDR3 nucleotides read TGCGCCAGCAGCTCCCAAGCCGCCAGCGGGGGGGCTTTTGGCGTGCAGTTCTTC. It specifies CASSSQAASGGAFGVQFF.

This chain connects TRBV6-6 to TRBJ2-5; a possible D gene is TRBD2 (5 bases). Germline-derived CDR1 and CDR2 are MNHNY and SVGAGI (reference sequence). The V end lost 8 bases, the J end lost 5 bases, and 9 bases lay between the germline ends. The CDR3 is made up of 11 amino acids. The CDR3 DNA is TGTGCCAGCGAAGCGGCGGAGACCCAGTACTTC. It yields the protein CASEAAETQYF.

This CDR3 is CASSRDYNTGELFF. The CDR3 DNA reads TGTGCCAGCAGCCGGGACTATAACACCGGGGAGCTGTTTTTT. The chain combines TRBV6-1 with TRBJ2-2, with 7 nucleotides matching TRBD2. Germline loops: CDR1 MNHNS, CDR2 SASEGT. The trim removed 6 bases at V and 2 bases at J, leaving 3 bases unmatched. The CDR3 is made up of 14 amino acids.

This clone was detected only a few times. The chain joins TRBV2 to TRBJ1-1; D remains unclear. The CDR3 spans 13 residues. Trimming took off 3 bases at V and 3 bases at J, with 8 bases between the two ends. Per the germline V gene, CDR1 is SNHLY and CDR2 is FYNNEI. The CDR3 reads CASSEAVHTEAFF. The CDR3, as DNA: TGTGCCAGCAGTGAGGCAGTTCACACTGAAGCTTTCTTT.

This chain connects TRBV10-3 to TRBJ2-5; D remains ambiguous. This CDR3 is built from 14 residues. Germline lookup yields CDR1 ENHRY and CDR2 SYGVKD. Trimming stripped 10 bases from V and 0 bases from J, with 15 bases between. The CDR3, as DNA: TGTGCCACCTCTTCCCCCCGGTACCAAGAGACCCAGTACTTC. Its protein is CATSSPRYQETQYF.

The rearrangement joins TRBV19 to TRBJ1-2; D call uncertain. CDR3 size: 15 residues. V was trimmed by 1 base and J by 4 bases, leaving 13 bases between them. From germline, CDR1 is LNHDA and CDR2 SQIVND (reference sequence). CDR3 coding DNA: TGTGCCAGTAGTATAGGGGGTAGCCTAACCTATGGCTACACCTTC. Translation: CASSIGGSLTYGYTF. The full variable domain, rest sourced from reference TRBV19 and TRBJ1-2, is DGGITQSPKYLFRKEGQNVTLSCEQNLNHDAMYWYRQDPGQGLRLIYYSQIVNDFQKGDIAEGYSVSREKKESFPLTVTSAQKNPTAFYLCASSIGGSLTYGYTFGSGTRLTVV.

The sample holds a few counts of this clone. This chain joins TRBV30 and TRBJ1-5; TRBD1 is a possible D gene (5 bases). Germline-derived CDR1 and CDR2 are GTSNPN and SVGIG (reference sequence). The germline V and J ends were trimmed by 0 bases and 6 bases, with 12 bases remaining between them. This CDR3 region has 14 residues. CDR3: CAWSVLQGGQPQHF. The CDR3 region has the DNA TGTGCCTGGAGTGTTCTCCAGGGCGGTCAGCCCCAGCATTTT.